This T cell receptor (beta chain) was retrieved from a study of blood T cell repertoires in COVID-19. The wider study: The United States, Italy and Spain supplied acute and convalescent COVID-19 samples.

With 3 bases removed from V and 6 bases from J, the gap between germline ends came to 12 bases. This CDR3 comprises 13 residues. The germline gives CDR1 MDHEN, CDR2 SYDVKM. Seattle-derived patients entered the study during active infection and were followed longitudinally. TCRdb's copy holds only in-frame clones and misses some; the assay was immunoSEQ multiplex PCR. The sample has approximately 300,000 clones; almost 90% are singletons. The origin of this receptor is a woman aged 40 to 50 with COVID-19, enrolled during active disease. Sequencing was performed on peripheral blood. This sequence joins TRBV28 and TRBJ2-7; weak D call: TRBD2 (5 bases). This chain's CDR3 is CASSFKEATEQYF. CDR3 coding DNA: TGTGCCAGCAGTTTCAAGGAGGCGACCGAGCAGTACTTC.